There are many counts of the clone carrying this TCR beta chain. Its antigen remains unknown. The junction and the germline gene differ at one end; a read error may be behind it. This sample was included in a study of T cells after yellow fever vaccination. General study findings and limits: Post-booster samples contained most primary-vaccination clones (approximately 96% CD4, 70% to 90% CD8). Although most clonotypes did not, a small share appeared in both CD4 and CD8 compartments.

As TCR cDNA was made by 5'RACE template switching, a universal primer site and UMIs were added. MiXCR was run by TCRdb on the 5' RACE reads, yielding one entry per CDR3 protein. In the table there are hundreds of thousands of distinct CDR3 sequences, around an eighth of which are singletons. The CDR3 consists of 12 residues. CDR1 and CDR2 (germline): SGHRS, YFSETQ. The chain uses TRBV5-1 and TRBJ1-2; D may be TRBD1 (6 bases). The receptor comes from a man between 25 and 39 years old who received the YFV17D yellow fever vaccine. Here the sequenced sample was PBMCs, taken on the day of the yellow fever booster vaccination. The CDR3 bases are TGTGCCAGCTCACTCGGACAGTATGGCTACACCTTC. It specifies CASSLGQYGYTF.